Given below is one T cell receptor beta chain in context. This record belongs to a study of blood T cell repertoires in COVID-19. About the study: Nucleic acid was either cDNA or gDNA, and it came from T cells, B-cell-depleted T cells, or PBMCs.

Per germline, CDR1 SEHNR and CDR2 FQNEAQ (reference sequence). CDR3 size: 14 residues. Trimming pared 5 bases from V and 2 bases from J, leaving 13 bases between. As handled by the study authors: Nucleated cell counts were estimated from reference gene primer amplification. Profiled with immunoSEQ multiplex PCR; TCRdb holds only in-frame clones, not every one. V and J calls plus clone size are reproduced from that table; the DNA served to infer D and trimming. The sample shows some 210,000 clones, about 86% of them seen only once. Sample: peripheral blood. The chain couples TRBV7-9 to TRBJ2-7, with D possibly being TRBD1 (6 bases). This sequence was found in a middle-aged man with active or convalescent COVID-19. CDR3 sequence: CASSPQGSTYEQYF. In nucleotides, the CDR3 is TGTGCCAGCAGCCCACAGGGTTCAACCTACGAGCAGTACTTC. The whole variable domain, remainder taken from reference TRBV7-9 and TRBJ2-7, is DTGVSQNPRHKITKRGQNVTFRCDPISEHNRLYWYRQTLGQGPEFLTYFQNEAQLEKSRLLSDRFSAERPKGSFSTLEIQRTEQGDSAMYLCASSPQGSTYEQYFGPGTRLTVT.